Each of the 3 T cell receptor beta chains below was sequenced from the same sample in a study of cytomegalovirus exposure and HLA in healthy donors. A multiplex PCR was run with 60 Vbeta primers and 13 Jbeta primers. Only in-frame clones appear in the TCRdb table, and some are missing; sequencing was by immunoSEQ multiplex PCR. This sample's clone table lists tens of thousands of clones. The specimen was PBMCs. These receptors came from a woman aged 40 to 50 in good health and CMV-seropositive.

The chain uses TRBV2 and TRBJ1-5; 7 bases fit TRBD1. CDR1 is SNHLY, CDR2 FYNNEI, per germline. The V segment lost 2 bases and the J segment 3 bases; nucleotides outside the gene matches: 7. This CDR3 has 16 residues. The CDR3 spells CASSEPGRGVNQPQHF. The CDR3 DNA sequence: TGTGCCAGCAGTGAACCGGGCAGGGGGGTCAATCAGCCCCAGCATTTT.

This sequence joins TRBV2 and TRBJ2-3, with 7 bases lining up with TRBD2. The CDR3 loop spans 14 amino acids. The J segment lost 4 bases and the V segment lost 2 bases, leaving 3 bases of the junction unmatched. From germline, CDR1 is SNHLY and CDR2 FYNNEI. The CDR3 coding sequence is TGTGCCAGCAGTGAAATAGGGAGGGCAGATACGCAGTATTTT. Encoded protein: CASSEIGRADTQYF.

The chain has TRBV9 and TRBJ1-1; unclear D gene. Germline loops: CDR1 SGDLS, CDR2 YYNGEE. The length of the CDR3 is 14 residues. V lost 1 base and J 1 base, leaving 8 bases between the germline ends. DNA for the CDR3: TGTGCCAGCAGCGTAAGGCCGGGGAACACTGAAGCTTTCTTT. Protein sequence: CASSVRPGNTEAFF.